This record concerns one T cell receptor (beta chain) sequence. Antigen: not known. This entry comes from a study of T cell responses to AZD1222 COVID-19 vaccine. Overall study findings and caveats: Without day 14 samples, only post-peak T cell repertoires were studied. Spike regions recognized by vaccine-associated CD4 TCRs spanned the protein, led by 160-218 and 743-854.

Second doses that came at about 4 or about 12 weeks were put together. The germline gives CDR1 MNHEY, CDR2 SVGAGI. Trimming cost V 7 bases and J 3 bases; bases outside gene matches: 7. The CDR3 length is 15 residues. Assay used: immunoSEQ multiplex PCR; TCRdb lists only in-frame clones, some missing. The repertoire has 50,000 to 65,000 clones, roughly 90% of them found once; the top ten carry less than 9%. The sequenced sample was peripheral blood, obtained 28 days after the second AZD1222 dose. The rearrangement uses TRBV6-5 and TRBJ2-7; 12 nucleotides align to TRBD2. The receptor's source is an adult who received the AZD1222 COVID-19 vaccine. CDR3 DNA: TGTGCCAGCACCGCAGGACTAGCGGGGAGCTACGAGCAGTACTTC. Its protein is CASTAGLAGSYEQYF.